These 14 T cell receptor beta chains were all obtained from the same sample, sequenced in a study of naive and memory T cell subsets. A UMI-containing oligonucleotide was joined by 3' ligation to the TCR cDNA template. Four PCR rounds used nested alpha and beta constant region primers plus the SP2 primer. TCRdb passed the UMI-ligation and nested PCR reads through MiXCR, listing each CDR3 protein once. The sample includes some 25,000 distinct CDR3 sequences, over 4% seen only once; the top ten take around 7%. Material: blood. These TCRs come from an adult in good health.

In this sample, this clonotype turned up many times. This rearrangement joins TRBV4-1 to TRBJ2-7, with 10 bases aligning to TRBD2. The germline V gene encodes CDR1 MGHRA and CDR2 YSYEKL. V trimming: 4 bases; J trimming: 4 bases; junction bases outside the gene matches: 22. The CDR3 has 20 amino acids. The CDR3 reads CASSPSDKSILAGVGYEQYF. Written as DNA, the CDR3 is TGCGCCAGCAGCCCTTCGGACAAATCTATCCTAGCGGGAGTAGGGTACGAGCAGTACTTC.

This clonotype was picked up a small number of times. The J gene is TRBJ2-7, the V gene TRBV6-2 or TRBV6-3; a weak D match, TRBD1 (6 bases). CDR3 length: 14 residues. V gave up 6 bases and J gave up 4 bases, with 16 bases separating them. The germline V gene encodes CDR1 MNHEY and CDR2 SVGEGT. CDR3: CASSADSPKYEQYF. The CDR3 bases are TGTGCCAGCAGCGCGGACAGCCCCAAATACGAGCAGTACTTC.

This clonotype was seen a few times. The chain uses TRBV14 and TRBJ2-5; 10 bases line up with TRBD2. The length of the CDR3 is 18 residues. The trim removed 3 bases at V and 3 bases at J, leaving 13 bases unmatched. Germline loops: CDR1 SGHDN, CDR2 FVKESK. CDR3 bases: TGTGCCAGCAGCCAGAGGTTAGGGGCTAGCGGGAGTGAAGAGACCCAGTACTTC. As protein: CASSQRLGASGSEETQYF.

In its sample, this clonotype was seen a few times. CDR3 sequence (DNA): TGTGCCTGGGTAGCTTGGACCTACAATGAGCAGTTCTTC. Translating gives CAWVAWTYNEQFF. This sequence joins TRBV30 and TRBJ2-1; the D is unclear. Trimming took off 5 bases at V and 2 bases at J, with 10 bases between the two ends. This CDR3 is 13 amino acids long. Germline lookup yields CDR1 GTSNPN and CDR2 SVGIG (reference sequence).

This clonotype was seen ten or more times. The chain recombines TRBV4-3 with TRBJ2-1, with 7 positions matching TRBD2. Germline V gene lookup returns CDR1 LGHNA and CDR2 YSLEER. With V trimmed by 4 bases and J by 5 bases, 14 bases remained unmatched. This CDR3 has 17 residues. This CDR3 is CASSPESTRLANNEQFF. CDR3 DNA sequence: TGCGCCAGCAGCCCTGAGTCCACCCGACTAGCAAACAATGAGCAGTTCTTC.

This clonotype was seen many times. The chain carries TRBV7-2 and TRBJ1-2; D is undetermined. The V end lost 5 bases, the J end lost 1 base, and 14 bases lay between the germline ends. This CDR3 region has 15 residues. Germline loops: CDR1 SGHTA, CDR2 FQGNSA. CDR3 in amino acids: CASSPVKTLNYGYTF. The CDR3 nucleotides are TGTGCCAGCAGCCCCGTAAAGACCCTTAACTATGGCTACACCTTC.

Many counts were recorded for this clonotype. The chain links TRBV11-2 to TRBJ2-7; D unclear. This CDR3 contains 12 residues. The germline gives CDR1 SGHAT, CDR2 FQNNGV. Trimming left V 5 bases short and J 3 bases short, with 8 bases between. The CDR3: CASSPTIYEQYF. CDR3 nucleotide sequence: TGTGCCAGCAGCCCAACCATCTACGAGCAGTACTTC.

This chain joins TRBV5-6 and TRBJ2-5; D is unresolved. The CDR3 is 15 amino acids. Germline values: CDR1 SGHDT, CDR2 YYEEEE. The V and J ends lost 2 bases and 0 bases respectively, with 11 bases between them. CDR3 protein: CASSFRRVDQETQYF. The CDR3 nucleotides are TGTGCCAGCAGCTTCCGTCGTGTCGACCAAGAGACCCAGTACTTC.

In this sample, this clonotype turned up many times. Here the CDR3 DNA reads TGTGCCAGCAGTTACTCGGACAGGGACTACGAGCAGTACTTC. Its protein is CASSYSDRDYEQYF. The V call is TRBV6-2 or TRBV6-3, the J call TRBJ2-7; TRBD1 matches at 8 bases. This CDR3 comprises 14 residues. Germline assignment: CDR1 MNHEY and CDR2 SVGEGT. The trim removed 0 bases at V and 3 bases at J, leaving 1 base unmatched.

This clonotype was observed at least ten times. The rearrangement joins TRBV3-1 to TRBJ1-3; no reliable D call. Germline-derived CDR1 and CDR2 are LGHDT and YNNKEL (reference sequence). The CDR3 totals 16 residues. Trimming cost V 0 bases and J 2 bases, with 11 bases left between them. The CDR3 DNA sequence: TGTGCCAGCAGCCAAGATATCGGAGGGACTGGAAACACCATATATTTT. Protein product: CASSQDIGGTGNTIYF.

This clonotype has at least ten counts. The CDR3 here is CASSSPGARINHEQFF. CDR3 coding DNA: TGTGCCAGCAGCTCACCCGGGGCTCGCATTAACCACGAGCAGTTCTTC. The chain is built from TRBV7-2 and TRBJ2-1; D may be TRBD1 or TRBD2 (5 bases each). Germline CDR1 SGHTA, CDR2 FQGNSA. The CDR3 is made up of 16 amino acids. V was cut by 4 bases and J by 10 bases, with 23 bases left in between.

This clonotype was counted at least ten times. The chain is built from TRBV12-3 or TRBV12-4 and TRBJ1-1, with a tentative D call TRBD1 (5 bases). This CDR3 comprises 13 residues. The V and J ends lost 6 bases and 7 bases respectively, with 15 bases between them. As DNA, the CDR3 is TGTGCCAGCAGCAAACGAGAAAGGGGTGAAGCTTTCTTT. Translated: CASSKRERGEAFF.

This clonotype was detected ten times or more. The gene calls are TRBV25-1 and TRBJ2-5; 8 positions match TRBD2. The V gene end was trimmed by 3 bases and the J gene end by 5 bases; junction bases not matched to a gene: 8. This CDR3 is built from 15 residues. Germline CDR1 is MGHDK and CDR2 is SYGVNS. CDR3 region: CASSDTGGPRETQYF. The CDR3 DNA is TGTGCCAGCAGTGACACGGGAGGGCCACGGGAGACCCAGTACTTC.

In its sample, this clonotype was seen many times. This chain joins TRBV18 and TRBJ1-2, with D possibly being TRBD1 (6 bases). Germline loops: CDR1 KGHSH, CDR2 LQKENI. The CDR3 covers 14 residues. The V end lost 2 bases, the J end lost 4 bases, and 11 bases lay between the germline ends. Here the CDR3 DNA reads TGTGCCAGCTCACCAGTGGACAGCTCCTATGGCTACACCTTC. It specifies CASSPVDSSYGYTF.